The rows below give T cell receptor beta chains drawn from one sample of a study of blood T cell repertoires in COVID-19. Profiled with immunoSEQ multiplex PCR; TCRdb holds only in-frame clones, not every one. The sample carries fewer than 300,000 clones, approximately 83% recorded once. The specimen was PBMCs or T cells enriched from blood (not recorded which). The receptors originated from a woman aged 25 to 39 who had recovered from COVID-19. Each CDR3 is given with its conserved first and last residue. Each record gives: D gene, clone size, V gene, J gene, CDR3 DNA, CDR3 protein. A D gene is named only where the DNA matches it firmly. For some rows the clone size is stated as once, few or many, or as a class when expanded; others skip it.

D gene: NA
clone size: NA
V gene: TRBV6-5
J gene: TRBJ1-1
CDR3 DNA: TGTGCCAGCAGTTACTCGATGGCAGGGAACACTGAAGCTTTCTTT
CDR3 protein: CASSYSMAGNTEAFF

D gene: NA
clone size: NA
V gene: TRBV28
J gene: TRBJ1-2
CDR3 DNA: TGTGCCAGCAGTTTCGGGACAGGCTACACCTTC
CDR3 protein: CASSFGTGYTF

D gene: NA
clone size: once
V gene: TRBV18
J gene: TRBJ1-6
CDR3 DNA: TGTGCCAGCTCACCGAGCGGCTCGGGGAATTCACCCCTCCACTTT
CDR3 protein: CASSPSGSGNSPLHF

D gene: NA
clone size: NA
V gene: TRBV28
J gene: TRBJ1-4
CDR3 DNA: TGTGCCAGCAGTTTAGTGGGGCAGGCTAATGAAAAACTGTTTTTT
CDR3 protein: CASSLVGQANEKLFF

D gene: NA
clone size: NA
V gene: TRBV2
J gene: TRBJ2-2
CDR3 DNA: TGTGCCAGCAGTCAGGAGGGCCTAAGGGAGCTGTTTTTT
CDR3 protein: CASSQEGLRELFF

D gene: NA
clone size: once
V gene: TRBV2
J gene: TRBJ1-1
CDR3 DNA: TGTGCCAGCTCACCGGTTTTGGGTGAGAGGGTCGGAGCTTTCTTT
CDR3 protein: CASSPVLGERVGAFF

D gene: TRBD1
clone size: NA
V gene: TRBV6-2/TRBV6-3
J gene: TRBJ1-6
CDR3 DNA: TGTGCCAGCAGTTACGCAGGGGGTAATTCACCCCTCCACTTT
CDR3 protein: CASSYAGGNSPLHF

D gene: TRBD1
clone size: NA
V gene: TRBV7-3
J gene: TRBJ1-2
CDR3 DNA: TGTGCCAGCAGCCCAGGCCACGGGACAGCCAAGGACTATGGCTACACCTTC
CDR3 protein: CASSPGHGTAKDYGYTF

D gene: NA
clone size: NA
V gene: TRBV30
J gene: TRBJ2-1
CDR3 DNA: TGTGCCCTCCGGACGAGGGACTCCTACAATGAGCAGTTCTTC
CDR3 protein: CALRTRDSYNEQFF

D gene: NA
clone size: once
V gene: TRBV5-1
J gene: TRBJ1-4
CDR3 DNA: TGCGCCAGCAGCTCTCGAACAGGGCCATGGGGTGAAAAACTGTTTTTT
CDR3 protein: CASSSRTGPWGEKLFF

D gene: NA
clone size: few
V gene: TRBV7-9
J gene: TRBJ1-1
CDR3 DNA: TGTGCCAGCAGCTCAGACGACAATTACAGGAGGAACACTGAAGCTTTCTTT
CDR3 protein: CASSSDDNYRRNTEAFF

D gene: NA
clone size: NA
V gene: TRBV27
J gene: TRBJ1-2
CDR3 DNA: TGTGCCAGCAGTTTCAGGGCAGCTAACTATGGCTACACCTTC
CDR3 protein: CASSFRAANYGYTF

D gene: TRBD1
clone size: few
V gene: TRBV7-9
J gene: TRBJ1-2
CDR3 DNA: TGTGCCAGCAGTCAAGGGTTTCCGGGACAGACAAGCAACTATGGCTACACCTTC
CDR3 protein: CASSQGFPGQTSNYGYTF

D gene: TRBD1
clone size: NA
V gene: TRBV4-2
J gene: TRBJ1-3
CDR3 DNA: TGTGCCAGCAGCCAAGGTCCGGACAGGGAAGGAAACACCATATATTTT
CDR3 protein: CASSQGPDREGNTIYF

D gene: TRBD1
clone size: NA
V gene: TRBV4-1
J gene: TRBJ2-1
CDR3 DNA: TGCGCCAGCAGCCAAGTTGCAGGGGGCTACGATGAGCAGTTCTTC
CDR3 protein: CASSQVAGGYDEQFF

D gene: TRBD1
clone size: NA
V gene: TRBV14
J gene: TRBJ2-7
CDR3 DNA: TGTGCCAGCAGCCTTCGACAGGGGGACACTTACGAGCAGTACTTC
CDR3 protein: CASSLRQGDTYEQYF

D gene: NA
clone size: NA
V gene: TRBV19
J gene: TRBJ2-3
CDR3 DNA: TGTGCCAGTACGGCTCATAGGACTCTTGGCACAGATACGCAGTATTTT
CDR3 protein: CASTAHRTLGTDTQYF

D gene: TRBD2
clone size: once
V gene: TRBV10-3
J gene: TRBJ2-3
CDR3 DNA: TGTGCCATCAGTGATCGGACTAGCGGGAGCGGTAACACAGATACGCAGTATTTT
CDR3 protein: CAISDRTSGSGNTDTQYF

D gene: TRBD2
clone size: NA
V gene: TRBV27
J gene: TRBJ2-7
CDR3 DNA: TGTGCCAGCAGCCGACCGGGACTAGCGGGACTGGTTGCCTACGAGCAGTACTTC
CDR3 protein: CASSRPGLAGLVAYEQYF

D gene: NA
clone size: NA
V gene: TRBV9
J gene: TRBJ2-7
CDR3 DNA: TGTGCCAGCAGCCCGAGAGGTGCTCTCCCCTACGAGCAGTACTTC
CDR3 protein: CASSPRGALPYEQYF

D gene: NA
clone size: NA
V gene: TRBV28
J gene: TRBJ1-2
CDR3 DNA: TGTGCCAGCAGTTTGACGGAACGGGGTCTCTATGGCTACACCTTC
CDR3 protein: CASSLTERGLYGYTF

D gene: TRBD1
clone size: NA
V gene: TRBV15
J gene: TRBJ2-7
CDR3 DNA: TGTGCCACCAGCACCATGAGGGACAGACTCGGCGAGCAGTACTTC
CDR3 protein: CATSTMRDRLGEQYF

D gene: TRBD2
clone size: NA
V gene: TRBV11-2
J gene: TRBJ2-3
CDR3 DNA: TGTGCCAGCAGCCCAGGACTAGCGGGGGCGGCAGATACGCAGTATTTT
CDR3 protein: CASSPGLAGAADTQYF

D gene: NA
clone size: once
V gene: TRBV28
J gene: TRBJ1-6
CDR3 DNA: TGTGCCAGCACAGGGGAAAATCGCTCCTATAATTCACCCCTCCACTTT
CDR3 protein: CASTGENRSYNSPLHF

D gene: NA
clone size: once
V gene: TRBV5-6
J gene: TRBJ1-1
CDR3 DNA: TGTGCCAGCAGCCGAGGTTCGGTCGGAGTCACTGAAGCTTTCTTT
CDR3 protein: CASSRGSVGVTEAFF

D gene: TRBD1
clone size: NA
V gene: TRBV19
J gene: TRBJ1-4
CDR3 DNA: TGTGCCAGTAGTAAGCGGAAACAGGGGCCGCATGAAAAACTGTTTTTT
CDR3 protein: CASSKRKQGPHEKLFF

D gene: NA
clone size: NA
V gene: TRBV14
J gene: TRBJ1-1
CDR3 DNA: TGTGCCAGCAGCCACTGGTCCCGGGGACGGGAGACTGAAGCTTTCTTT
CDR3 protein: CASSHWSRGRETEAFF